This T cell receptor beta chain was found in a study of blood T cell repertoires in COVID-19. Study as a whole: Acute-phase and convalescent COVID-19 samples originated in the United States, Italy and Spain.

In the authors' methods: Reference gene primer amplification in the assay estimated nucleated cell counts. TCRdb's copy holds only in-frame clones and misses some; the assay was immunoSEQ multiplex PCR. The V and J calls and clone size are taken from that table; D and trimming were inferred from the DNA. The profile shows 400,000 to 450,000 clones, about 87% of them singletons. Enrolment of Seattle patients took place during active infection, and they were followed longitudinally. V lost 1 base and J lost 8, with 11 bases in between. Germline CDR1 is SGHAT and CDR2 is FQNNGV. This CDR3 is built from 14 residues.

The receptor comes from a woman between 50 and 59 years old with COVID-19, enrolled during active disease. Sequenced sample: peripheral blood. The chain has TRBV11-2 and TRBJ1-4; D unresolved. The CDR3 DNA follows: TGTGCCAGCAGCTTAGGAGGGAGTGGGGAAAAACTGTTTTTT. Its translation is CASSLGGSGEKLFF. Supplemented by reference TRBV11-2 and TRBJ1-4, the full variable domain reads EAGVAQSPRYKIIEKRQSVAFWCNPISGHATLYWYQQILGQGPKLLIQFQNNGVVDDSQLPKDRFSAERLKGVDSTLKIQPAKLEDSAVYLCASSLGGSGEKLFFGSGTQLSVL.